The 19 T cell receptor beta chains below come from one sample, sequenced in a study of PD-1 blockade in mismatch repair-deficient tumors. Profiling relied on immunoSEQ multiplex PCR, and the TCRdb table lists in-frame clones only, not all of them. This table has under 95,000 clones, roughly 80% appearing once. The material sequenced was peripheral blood, taken 44 weeks after starting pembrolizumab. These receptors were obtained from an adult with mismatch repair-deficient cancer.

The rearrangement joins TRBV11-2 to TRBJ2-7; 15 bases map to TRBD2. CDR1 is SGHAT and CDR2 is FQNNGV in the germline V gene. The junction had 1 base not matched to a gene; V was cut back by 4 bases and J by 3 bases. The length of the CDR3 is 15 residues. In DNA form, the CDR3 reads TGTGCCAGCAGCTGGACTAGCGGGAGGGACTACGAGCAGTACTTC. As protein: CASSWTSGRDYEQYF.

The chain has TRBV15 and TRBJ2-2, with D possibly being TRBD1 or TRBD2 (5 bases each). V lost 1 base and J 7 bases, leaving 10 bases between the germline ends. Germline loops: CDR1 LNHNV, CDR2 YYDKDF (reference sequence). The CDR3 has 14 amino acids. CDR3 coding DNA: TGTGCCACCAGCAGAGGAGGGGCTGGCGGGGAGCTGTTTTTT. Residues: CATSRGGAGGELFF.

The CDR3 bases are TGTGCCAGCAGCCCCAATTCGGGGTACGAGCAGTACTTC. This gives the protein CASSPNSGYEQYF. The rearrangement uses TRBV7-2 and TRBJ2-7, with TRBD2 as a possible D gene (5 bases). The CDR3 length is 13 residues. V lost 5 bases and J lost 4, with 12 bases in between. Germline values: CDR1 SGHTA, CDR2 FQGNSA.

V and J are TRBV2 and TRBJ2-1; 9 bases map to TRBD2. The CDR3 runs to 16 residues. V lost 4 bases, J lost 9 bases, and 13 bases stayed unmatched. CDR1 SNHLY and CDR2 FYNNEI come from the germline V gene. The CDR3 region has the DNA TGTGCCAGCAGTGCGGCTCGGCGGGAGGGCCGGGTTGAGCAGTTCTTC. Amino acids: CASSAARREGRVEQFF.

The chain links TRBV6-1 to TRBJ2-5, with D uncertain. V was clipped by 2 bases and J by 2 bases, with 9 bases between them. Looked up from germline, CDR1 is MNHNS and CDR2 is SASEGT. CDR3 length equals 14 residues. CDR3 amino acids: CASSERHRQETQYF. The DNA of the CDR3 is TGTGCCAGCAGTGAAAGGCATAGGCAAGAGACCCAGTACTTC.

This clone came up a few times. The CDR3 DNA reads TGTGCCAGCAGCTTCCCAGGGAACAATGAGCAGTTCTTC. This codes for CASSFPGNNEQFF. This rearrangement joins TRBV7-3 to TRBJ2-1; perhaps TRBD1 as D (5 bases). The CDR3 length is 13 residues. From germline, CDR1 is SGHTA and CDR2 FQGTGA. V lost 3 bases and J lost 5, with 8 bases in between.

This rearrangement joins TRBV7-9 to TRBJ2-2; TRBD1 or TRBD2 may be the D gene (5 bases each). The V end lost 1 base, the J end lost 1 base, and 10 bases lay between the germline ends. The V gene's germline CDR1 is SEHNR and CDR2 FQNEAQ (reference sequence). CDR3 length: 16 residues. For the CDR3, the DNA is TGTGCCAGCAGCTTAGGGCCGGGGCGGAACACCGGGGAGCTGTTTTTT. It is translated as CASSLGPGRNTGELFF.

The CDR3 bases are TGTGCCAGCAGTTCAGGGTTGTTCACTGAAGCTTTCTTT. This translates into CASSSGLFTEAFF. The V gene is TRBV6-5, the J gene TRBJ1-1; weak D call: TRBD1 (5 bases). With 4 bases removed from V and 4 bases from J, the gap between germline ends came to 10 bases. This CDR3 is built from 13 residues. Germline V CDR1 and CDR2: MNHEY, SVGAGI.

This rearrangement joins TRBV9 to TRBJ2-7; D uncertain. The CDR3 covers 14 residues. The V end was cut by 4 bases, the J end by 4 bases, with 15 bases between. Germline V CDR1 and CDR2: SGDLS, YYNGEE. The CDR3 coding sequence is TGTGCCAGCAGCTCTAGGGTAGGGTCTTACGAGCAGTACTTC. This encodes CASSSRVGSYEQYF.

Here the CDR3 reads CASSLAGRGTEAFF. CDR3 DNA: TGTGCCAGCAGCTTAGCAGGGAGGGGCACTGAAGCTTTCTTT. The chain combines TRBV7-2 with TRBJ1-1, with D perhaps matching TRBD1 (5 bases). Deletions cut 0 bases from V and 4 bases from J, with 9 bases between. Germline-derived CDR1 and CDR2 are SGHTA and FQGNSA. This CDR3 comprises 14 residues.

The chain joins TRBV18 to TRBJ2-1, with TRBD1 identical over 7 bases. Germline V gene lookup returns CDR1 KGHSH and CDR2 LQKENI. There are 13 residues in the CDR3. With 0 bases clipped from V and 9 bases from J, the junction kept 2 bases outside the gene matches. CDR3 nucleotides: TGTGCCAGCTCACCACCAGGGGGCCTTGAGCAGTTCTTC. It translates to CASSPPGGLEQFF.

The chain couples TRBV5-1 to TRBJ1-1; 7 nucleotides agree with TRBD1. Germline CDR1 SGHRS, CDR2 YFSETQ. The J segment lost 1 base and the V segment lost 0 bases, leaving 6 bases of the junction unmatched. The CDR3 spans 16 residues. As DNA, the CDR3 is TGCGCCAGCAGCTTGGTCGGACAGGCGTCGAACACTGAAGCTTTCTTT. This gives the protein CASSLVGQASNTEAFF.

The chain employs TRBV7-6 and TRBJ2-2; 9 bases agree with TRBD1. Trimming cost V 6 bases and J 7 bases; bases outside gene matches: 9. CDR1 and CDR2 from the germline V gene are SGHVS and FNYEAQ. The CDR3 runs 15 residues. CDR3 in DNA: TGTGCCAGCAGGCCCGGGACAGGGCGTAACGGGGAGCTGTTTTTT. Translation: CASRPGTGRNGELFF.

J is TRBJ2-5 and V is TRBV10-3; D remains ambiguous. Between the trimmed V and J ends, which lost 6 bases and 3 bases, there was a span of 8 bases. The CDR3 loop spans 12 amino acids. Per germline, CDR1 ENHRY and CDR2 SYGVKD. The CDR3: CAIRQEKETQYF. CDR3 bases: TGTGCCATCAGGCAGGAAAAAGAGACCCAGTACTTC.

V and J are TRBV30 and TRBJ2-1; D could derive from TRBD1 or TRBD2 (7 bases each). The CDR3 has 19 amino acids. The ends were cut back, 0 bases at V and 7 bases at J, with 28 bases in the middle. The V gene's germline CDR1 is GTSNPN and CDR2 SVGIG (reference sequence). The CDR3 DNA follows: TGTGCCTGGAGTGTAATAGGTCAGGGGGTGGCGGGAGTGAGGAATGAGCAGTTCTTC. Translation: CAWSVIGQGVAGVRNEQFF.

The chain recombines TRBV7-2 with TRBJ2-7, with D perhaps TRBD1 or TRBD2 (5 bases each). Trimming shortened V by 1 base and J by 11 bases, and 21 bases separated the two germline ends. There are 15 residues in the CDR3. CDR1 and CDR2 from the germline V gene are SGHTA and FQGNSA. The CDR3 region is CASSLGGLTVRGEYF. The CDR3, as DNA: TGTGCCAGCAGCTTAGGAGGCCTGACCGTCAGAGGGGAGTACTTC.

The chain combines TRBV19 with TRBJ2-5, with TRBD1 matching 11 bases. The germline CDR1 and CDR2 sequences are LNHDA and SQIVND (reference sequence). The CDR3 loop spans 16 amino acids. V was clipped by 3 bases and J by 5 bases; unmatched bases: 8. CDR3 region: CASSISGQGAHETQYF. The CDR3 nucleotides read TGTGCCAGTAGTATCTCAGGACAGGGGGCCCATGAGACCCAGTACTTC.

On this clone itself: The identical CDR3 is also encoded by other nucleotide sequences in the sample. V is TRBV20-1 and J is TRBJ2-5; D is unresolved. CDR3 length: 11 amino acids. Germline assignment: CDR1 DFQATT and CDR2 SNEGSKA (reference sequence). The V gene lost 0 bases and the J gene lost 1 base, with 0 bases spanning the gap. The CDR3 nucleotides read TGCAGTGCTAGAGACCAAGAGACCCAGTACTTC. It translates to CSARDQETQYF.

J is TRBJ1-2 and V is TRBV2; the match to TRBD1 covers 10 bases. The CDR3 covers 13 residues. The V gene end was trimmed by 10 bases and the J gene end by 6 bases; junction bases not matched to a gene: 8. The germline V gene has CDR1 SNHLY and CDR2 FYNNEI. The CDR3 DNA follows: TGTGCCACAGGGGACAGGGGTTTTGATGGCTACACCTTC. Encoded protein: CATGDRGFDGYTF.